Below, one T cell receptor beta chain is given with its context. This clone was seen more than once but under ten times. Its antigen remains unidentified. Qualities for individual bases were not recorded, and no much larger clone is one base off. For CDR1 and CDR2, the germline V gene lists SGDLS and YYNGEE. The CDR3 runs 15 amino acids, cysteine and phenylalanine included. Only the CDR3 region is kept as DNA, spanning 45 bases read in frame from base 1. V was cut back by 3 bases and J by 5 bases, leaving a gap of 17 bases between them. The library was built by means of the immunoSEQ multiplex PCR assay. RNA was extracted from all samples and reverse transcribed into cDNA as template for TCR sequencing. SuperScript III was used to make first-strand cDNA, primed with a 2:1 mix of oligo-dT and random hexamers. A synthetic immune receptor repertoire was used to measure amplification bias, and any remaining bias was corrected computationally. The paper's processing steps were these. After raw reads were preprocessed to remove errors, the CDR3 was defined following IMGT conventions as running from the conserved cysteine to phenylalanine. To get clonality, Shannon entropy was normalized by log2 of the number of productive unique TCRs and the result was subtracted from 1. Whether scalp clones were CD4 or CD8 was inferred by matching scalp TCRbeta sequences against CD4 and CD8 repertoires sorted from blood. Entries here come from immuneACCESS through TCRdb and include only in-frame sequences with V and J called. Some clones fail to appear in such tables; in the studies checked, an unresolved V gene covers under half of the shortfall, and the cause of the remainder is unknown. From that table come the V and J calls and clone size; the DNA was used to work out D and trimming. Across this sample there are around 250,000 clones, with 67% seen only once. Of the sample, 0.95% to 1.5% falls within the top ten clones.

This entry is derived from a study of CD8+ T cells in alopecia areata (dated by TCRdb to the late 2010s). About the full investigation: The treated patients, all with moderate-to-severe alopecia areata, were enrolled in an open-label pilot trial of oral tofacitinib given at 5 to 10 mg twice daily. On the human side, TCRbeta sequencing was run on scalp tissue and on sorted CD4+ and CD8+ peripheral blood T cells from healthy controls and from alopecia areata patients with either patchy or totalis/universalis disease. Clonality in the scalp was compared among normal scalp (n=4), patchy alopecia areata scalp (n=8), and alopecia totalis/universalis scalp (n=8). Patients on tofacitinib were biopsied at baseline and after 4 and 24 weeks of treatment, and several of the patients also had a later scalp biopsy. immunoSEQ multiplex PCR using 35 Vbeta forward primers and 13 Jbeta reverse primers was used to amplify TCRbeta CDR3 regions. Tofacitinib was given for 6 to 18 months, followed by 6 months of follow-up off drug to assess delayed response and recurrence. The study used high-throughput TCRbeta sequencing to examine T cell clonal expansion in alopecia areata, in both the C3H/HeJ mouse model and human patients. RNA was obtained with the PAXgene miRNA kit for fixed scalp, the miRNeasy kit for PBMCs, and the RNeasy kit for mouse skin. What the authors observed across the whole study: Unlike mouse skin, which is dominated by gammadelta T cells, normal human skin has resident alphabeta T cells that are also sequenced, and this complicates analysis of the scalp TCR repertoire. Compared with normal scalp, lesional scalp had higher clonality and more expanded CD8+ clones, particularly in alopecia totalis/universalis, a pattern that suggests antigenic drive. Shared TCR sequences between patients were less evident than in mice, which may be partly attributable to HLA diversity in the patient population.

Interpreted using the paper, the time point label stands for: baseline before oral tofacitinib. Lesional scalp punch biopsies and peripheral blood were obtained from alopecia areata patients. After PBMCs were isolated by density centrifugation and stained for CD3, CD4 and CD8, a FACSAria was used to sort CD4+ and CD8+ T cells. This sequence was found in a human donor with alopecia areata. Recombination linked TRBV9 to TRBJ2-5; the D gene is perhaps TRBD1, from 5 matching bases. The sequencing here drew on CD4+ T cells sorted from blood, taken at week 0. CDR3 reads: CASSATVADLETQYF. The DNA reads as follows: TGTGCCAGCAGCGCGACAGTGGCGGACCTGGAGACCCAGTACTTC.